This T cell receptor (beta chain) was identified in a study of pediatric ulcerative colitis. A note on this clone: Its antigen is not identified.

Method: immunoSEQ multiplex PCR; TCRdb's copy keeps in-frame clones and lacks some. The sample has tens of thousands of clones; about 78% are singletons. Regarding the study as a whole: A couple of patients' blood samples yielded substantially fewer templates.

Rectal tissue came from one to two pinch biopsies taken at colonoscopy. This TCR was recovered from a girl aged 5-17 years with moderate ulcerative colitis. What was sequenced was gut tissue.

The CDR3 protein is CASSIAPGEGYTF. The CDR3 DNA follows: TGTGCCAGTAGTATAGCACCAGGGGAAGGCTACACCTTC. The V call is TRBV19, the J call TRBJ1-2; TRBD1 is a possible D gene (6 bases). Per the germline V gene, CDR1 is LNHDA and CDR2 is SQIVND (reference sequence). The V end was cut by 1 base, the J end by 8 bases, with 11 bases between. CDR3 length equals 13 residues.